This TCR beta chain appears in the sequencing data of a study of Ad26.COV2.S vaccination and SARS-CoV-2 variants. Study-level background: Enrolled in COV1001, the donor was in the Ad26.COV2.S trial arm, which received the vaccine.

TCRdb's copy holds only in-frame clones and misses some; the assay was immunoSEQ multiplex PCR. There are 350,000 to 500,000 clones in the sample; less than 95% occur only once, and approximately 4.3% lies in the top ten. The treatment: 15 to 20 received Ad26.COV2.S at low or high dose, single or two shots; roughly five received placebo; per-sample allocation not given. The study sampled participants on day 63 after the first vaccine or placebo injection. Aged 18-55 years, donor was enrolled in Boston in 2020. CDR1 and CDR2 (germline): GTSNPN, SVGIG (reference sequence). The CDR3 spans 16 residues. The material was peripheral blood, obtained in a trial of Ad26.COV2.S vaccine versus placebo. The TCR comes from a person aged 18-60 years who received the Ad26.COV2.S COVID-19 vaccine or a placebo. The genes are TRBV30 and TRBJ2-3, with 14 bases fitting TRBD2. DNA for the CDR3: TGTGCGTGGGGACTAGCGGGAGCTTCGACGGAAGATACGCAGTATTTT. It yields the protein CAWGLAGASTEDTQYF.